The rows below give T cell receptor beta chains drawn from one sample of a study of regulatory T cells in long-lasting Graves disease. Via MiXCR, TCRdb re-called the multiplex PCR reads, giving one row per CDR3 protein. The sample consists of about 610,000 distinct CDR3 sequences, about 16% of them appearing once. These same records also appear under a second study, on T cells in Graves' hyperthyroidism and ophthalmopathy.

The input for sequencing was peripheral blood mononuclear cells (PBMCs), taken at new diagnosis, from a patient treated with antithyroid drugs. The origin of the receptors is a man aged 18 to 35 with Graves disease. CDR3s include the opening cysteine and the closing phenylalanine or tryptophan. The D gene is left open where the match is weak. The size entry is marked missing in some rows and otherwise reads once, few, many or a size class.

V gene,J gene,clone size,D gene,CDR3 protein,CDR3 DNA
TRBV7-9,TRBJ2-2,NA,TRBD1,CATDQGANTGELFF,TGTGCCACGGATCAGGGGGCAAACACCGGGGAGCTGTTTTTT
TRBV18,TRBJ2-3,many,NA,CASSRLVDTDTQYF,TGTGCCAGCTCACGTCTAGTAGACACAGATACGCAGTATTTT
TRBV12-3/TRBV12-4,TRBJ2-3,many,NA,CASSSPPDTQYF,TGTGCCAGCAGTTCCCCACCAGATACGCAGTATTTT
TRBV5-1,TRBJ2-1,many,NA,CASSVRTRAHNEQFF,TGCGCCAGCAGCGTACGGACACGGGCCCACAATGAGCAGTTCTTC
TRBV11-2,TRBJ2-7,many,NA,CASSLVFGMGMWEQYF,TGTGCCAGCAGCTTAGTGTTTGGAATGGGGATGTGGGAGCAGTACTTC
TRBV27,TRBJ1-2,NA,TRBD1,CATHTGGGGYTF,TGTGCCACCCACACAGGGGGCGGAGGCTACACCTTC
TRBV5-1,TRBJ2-2,many,NA,CASSKGGGAGELFF,TGCGCCAGCAGCAAAGGGGGGGGCGCCGGGGAGCTGTTTTTT
TRBV11-2,TRBJ1-4,NA,TRBD1,CASSQDPGQGGKEKLFF,TGCGCCAGCAGCCAAGATCCCGGACAGGGGGGAAAGGAAAAACTGTTTTTT
TRBV7-3,TRBJ2-3,many,NA,CASSPTGRGQDTQYF,TGTGCCAGCAGCCCGACTGGAAGGGGCCAAGATACGCAGTATTTT
TRBV10-2,TRBJ2-7,NA,NA,CASISDSYEQYF,TGCGCCAGCATCTCCGACTCCTACGAGCAGTACTTC
TRBV20-1,TRBJ2-7,many,NA,CSARDLGEATGEQYF,TGCAGTGCTAGAGACCTGGGAGAGGCAACGGGCGAGCAGTACTTC
TRBV2,TRBJ1-2,many,NA,CASSEGVLPYTF,TGTGCCAGCAGTGAGGGGGTTTTACCCTACACCTTC
TRBV7-2,TRBJ1-6,NA,NA,CASSLGSGVSPLHF,TGTGCCAGCAGCTTAGGATCTGGGGTTTCACCCCTCCACTTT
TRBV30,TRBJ1-5,few,NA,CAWSVGGGNQPQHF,TGTGCCTGGAGTGTAGGGGGTGGCAATCAGCCCCAGCATTTT
TRBV29-1,TRBJ2-7,many,TRBD2,CSVRASGSGSYEQYF,TGCAGCGTCCGGGCTAGCGGGAGTGGGTCCTACGAGCAGTACTTC
TRBV5-8,TRBJ2-7,NA,NA,CASSFRLRSPYEQYF,TGTGCCAGCAGCTTCAGGTTAAGGTCCCCCTACGAGCAGTACTTC
TRBV24-1,TRBJ2-1,NA,NA,CATSDPGGGSNEQFF,TGTGCCACCAGTGACCCCGGGGGCGGGAGCAATGAGCAGTTCTTC
TRBV5-1,TRBJ2-3,few,NA,CASSLLIADTQYF,TGCGCCAGCAGCTTGTTAATCGCAGATACGCAGTATTTT
TRBV28,TRBJ2-7,many,TRBD1,CASSGQGKYEQYF,TGTGCCAGCAGTGGACAGGGGAAGTACGAGCAGTACTTC
TRBV7-9,TRBJ2-2,many,TRBD2,CASSLALGGLAPTGELFF,TGTGCCAGCAGCTTAGCGCTAGGGGGACTAGCGCCCACCGGGGAGCTGTTTTTT
TRBV27,TRBJ2-1,NA,NA,CASSYLSTVIDEQFF,TGTGCCAGCAGTTACCTGTCGACCGTGATAGATGAGCAGTTCTTC
TRBV15,TRBJ2-5,many,TRBD1,CATSRGPTGYQETQYF,TGTGCCACCAGCAGAGGCCCGACAGGGTACCAAGAGACCCAGTACTTC
TRBV19,TRBJ2-7,many,TRBD2,CASSIGLAGGEQYF,TGTGCCAGTAGTATTGGACTAGCGGGAGGCGAGCAGTACTTC
TRBV19,TRBJ2-3,NA,TRBD1,CASKGQGAFGDTQYF,TGTGCCTCGAAGGGACAGGGGGCTTTTGGAGATACGCAGTATTTT
TRBV27,TRBJ2-3,many,NA,CASSLHPFVAQYF,TGTGCCAGCAGCTTACATCCTTTTGTGGCGCAGTATTTT
TRBV19,TRBJ2-5,few,TRBD2,CASSSTSGALQYF,TGTGCCAGTAGTAGCACTAGCGGAGCACTTCAGTACTTC
TRBV7-9,TRBJ2-7,many,NA,CASSLEGGGFGYEQYF,TGTGCCAGCAGCTTAGAGGGAGGAGGGTTCGGCTACGAGCAGTACTTC
TRBV9,TRBJ1-6,few,NA,CASSGRDSPLHF,TGTGCCAGCAGCGGGCGCGATTCACCCCTCCACTTT
TRBV10-3,TRBJ2-3,many,TRBD2,CAIRVLAAPADTQYF,TGTGCCATCAGAGTACTAGCGGCCCCAGCAGATACGCAGTATTTT
TRBV10-1,TRBJ1-1,few,TRBD1,CASSAVGTGDTEAFF,TGCGCCAGCAGTGCGGTCGGGACAGGGGACACTGAAGCTTTCTTT
TRBV20-1,TRBJ1-6,NA,NA,CSAPRDIGEALHF,TGCAGTGCCCCACGGGACATAGGGGAGGCCCTCCACTTT
TRBV6-2/TRBV6-3,TRBJ2-1,NA,TRBD2,CASRTSVLHEQFF,TGTGCCAGCCGGACTAGCGTGTTACATGAGCAGTTCTTC
TRBV6-1,TRBJ2-1,NA,TRBD2,CASLSGNGQFF,TGTGCCAGCCTAAGCGGGAACGGGCAGTTCTTC
TRBV2,TRBJ1-6,NA,NA,CASRRQAANSPLHF,TGTGCCAGCAGAAGACAGGCGGCTAATTCACCCCTCCACTTT
TRBV13,TRBJ2-1,few,NA,CASSQGQSLGNEQFF,TGTGCCAGCAGCCAGGGACAATCCCTCGGCAATGAGCAGTTCTTC